This TCR beta chain was observed in a study of shared clonotypes between healthy human individuals. General observations from the study: Investigators collected only blood, and repertoires in tissues likely differ.

Concerning this clone: Its specificity is not known.

As defined, naive CD8 cells were CD45RO-negative and positively selected for CCR7, with terminally differentiated effector memory CD45RA+ cells excluded. Libraries were prepared by immunoSEQ multiplex PCR; TCRdb keeps only in-frame clonotypes and omits some of them. The sample has approximately 2,000,000 clones; 93% are singletons. The junction had 9 bases not matched to a gene; V was cut back by 0 bases and J by 2 bases. CDR3 length: 18 amino acids. Looked up from germline, CDR1 is MGHRA and CDR2 is YSYEKL. The TCR comes from a man aged 18 to 29 in good health. Some clones in this sample may be carry-over from other donors' samples. Material: naive CD8+ T cells from PBMCs. The chain carries TRBV4-1 and TRBJ2-3, with TRBD2 matching 9 bases. The CDR3 nucleotides are TGCGCCAGCAGCCAAGATTTCAGGCTAGCGGGGCACACAGATACGCAGTATTTT. It encodes CASSQDFRLAGHTDTQYF.